This TCR beta chain was recovered during a study of blood T cell repertoires in COVID-19. About the study: The analysed material was cDNA or gDNA that came from T cells, B-cell-depleted T cells, or PBMCs.

Authors' analysis steps: Amplification with reference gene primers provided the estimates of nucleated cell counts. Data came from immunoSEQ multiplex PCR; TCRdb stores just in-frame clones and leaves some out. For V, J and clone size, that table is used; D and trimming come from the DNA. This table holds about 140,000 clones, roughly 73% found once. The CDR3 has 14 amino acids. The germline V gene has CDR1 MNHEY and CDR2 SVGEGT. The ends lost 2 bases at V and 2 bases at J; junction bases unmatched: 3. The chain uses TRBV6-2 or TRBV6-3 and TRBJ2-7; 7 bases fit TRBD1. The TCR comes from a woman in her forties or fifties with active or convalescent COVID-19. The sequenced sample consisted of peripheral blood. For the CDR3, the DNA is TGTGCCAGCAGTTACGGGACAGAGACCTACGAGCAGTACTTC. Encoded protein: CASSYGTETYEQYF.